The 25 T cell receptor beta chains given below trace back to one sample, sequenced in a study of shared clonotypes between healthy human individuals. The repertoire was sequenced with immunoSEQ multiplex PCR; TCRdb's copy has only in-frame clones and lacks some. The table includes about 490,000 clones, 65% to 80% detected once. The sequenced sample consisted of PBMCs. The source is a woman between 40 and 50 years old in good health. Some clones in this sample may be carry-over from other donors' samples.

This chain links TRBV6-1 with TRBJ1-5; 7 positions match TRBD1. Per germline, CDR1 MNHNS and CDR2 SASEGT. The V and J ends lost 2 bases and 4 bases, in that order; junction bases with no gene match: 5. The CDR3 consists of 15 residues. CDR3 in amino acids: CASSENRGENQPQHF. As DNA, the CDR3 is TGTGCCAGCAGTGAAAACAGGGGTGAGAATCAGCCCCAGCATTTT.

J is TRBJ2-5 and V is TRBV6-5; 8 bases agree with TRBD2. There are 14 residues in the CDR3. Germline CDR1 is MNHEY and CDR2 is SVGAGI. With V trimmed by 7 bases and J by 7 bases, 11 bases remained unmatched. The CDR3, as DNA: TGTGCCAGCACCCCCTACGGGAGGGCCGGGACCCAGTACTTC. The encoded protein is CASTPYGRAGTQYF.

This clone was picked up one time. The genes are TRBV10-1 and TRBJ2-2; D remains unclear. V was shortened by 5 bases and J by 6 bases, with 10 bases between the two germline ends. CDR3 length equals 13 residues. Germline loops: CDR1 WNHNN, CDR2 SYGVQD (reference sequence). The CDR3 sequence: CASSWAVAGELFF. The CDR3 bases are TGCGCCAGCAGTTGGGCGGTAGCCGGGGAGCTGTTTTTT.

This clone was seen only a few times. The gene calls are TRBV2 and TRBJ1-1; 12 bases are shared with TRBD1. The V and J ends lost 7 bases and 6 bases, in that order; junction bases with no gene match: 9. Germline CDR1 SNHLY, CDR2 FYNNEI. The CDR3 contains 15 residues. In DNA, the CDR3 is TGTGCCAGCATAACCGGGACAGGGGGCGCGGCTGAAGCTTTCTTT. Its protein product is CASITGTGGAAEAFF.

V usage is TRBV7-2 and J usage is TRBJ1-4; D remains ambiguous. V lost 4 bases and J 5 bases, leaving 11 bases between the germline ends. The CDR3 runs to 14 residues. The germline V gene encodes CDR1 SGHTA and CDR2 FQGNSA. The CDR3 region is CASSSQTTNEKLFF. The CDR3 region has the DNA TGTGCCAGCAGCTCGCAGACTACCAATGAAAAACTGTTTTTT.

The chain has TRBV2 and TRBJ2-7, with a weak D call TRBD2 (7 bases). Looked up from germline, CDR1 is SNHLY and CDR2 is FYNNEI. V was cut by 4 bases and J by 5 bases, with 15 bases left in between. The CDR3 has 14 amino acids. DNA of the CDR3: TGTGCCAGCAGTGTAGGGGGGGCCCGGCACGAGCAGTACTTC. Its protein is CASSVGGARHEQYF.

This chain joins TRBV4-1 and TRBJ2-7; TRBD2 agrees at 13 bases. Looked up from germline, CDR1 is MGHRA and CDR2 is YSYEKL. This CDR3 contains 15 residues. The V and J ends lost 5 bases and 2 bases, in that order; junction bases with no gene match: 3. The CDR3 sequence: CASSEGTSGTYEQYF. The CDR3 region has the DNA TGCGCCAGCAGCGAGGGGACTAGCGGGACCTACGAGCAGTACTTC.

The rearrangement uses TRBV12-5 and TRBJ2-3, with D possibly TRBD1 on 5 matching bases. The CDR3 consists of 14 residues. V was clipped by 1 base and J by 10 bases, with 15 bases between them. The germline V gene has CDR1 LGHNT and CDR2 FRNRAP. CDR3 amino acids: CASGLGQIGVPQYF. CDR3 DNA: TGTGCTAGTGGTTTGGGACAGATCGGAGTTCCGCAGTATTTT.

Regarding this clone: This likely came from a read error, as a far larger clone is one base away. This chain joins TRBV2 and TRBJ1-5; D possibly corresponds to TRBD1 (6 bases). The CDR3 consists of 14 residues. Looked up from germline, CDR1 is SNHLY and CDR2 is FYNNEI. CDR3 sequence reads: CTSSESGGLSPQHF. In DNA, the CDR3 is TGTACCAGCAGTGAATCGGGGGGGCTATCGCCCCAGCATTTT. The full variable domain, with the rest looked up from reference TRBV2 and TRBJ1-5, is EPEVTQTPSHQVTQMGQEVILRCVPISNHLYFYWYRQILGQKVEFLVSFYNNEISEKSEIFDDQFSVERPDGSNFTLKIRSTKLEDSAMYFCTSSESGGLSPQHFGDGTRLSIL.

This sequence joins TRBV5-1 and TRBJ1-4; TRBD1 might be the D (6 bases). Trimming pared 4 bases from V and 8 bases from J, leaving 18 bases between. This CDR3 has 15 amino acids. Germline lookup yields CDR1 SGHRS and CDR2 YFSETQ. This CDR3 is CASSAGQPTEEKLFF. The CDR3 DNA reads TGCGCCAGCAGCGCCGGACAGCCAACTGAAGAAAAACTGTTTTTT.

CDR3 DNA: TGTGCCAGCAGTTTACAGGGCTCCGGGCGGAAAATCTACGAGCAGTACTTC. This codes for CASSLQGSGRKIYEQYF. This chain connects TRBV28 to TRBJ2-7; D might be TRBD1 (5 bases). V was clipped by 2 bases and J by 3 bases, with 20 bases between them. Germline CDR1 and CDR2: MDHEN and SYDVKM. The CDR3 covers 17 residues.

This clone was counted many times. The gene calls are TRBV6-5 and TRBJ2-1; TRBD1 aligns across 7 bases. Germline assignment: CDR1 MNHEY and CDR2 SVGAGI. The trim removed 6 bases at V and 8 bases at J, leaving 7 bases unmatched. This CDR3 has 13 residues. The CDR3 DNA follows: TGTGCCAGCAGCCCTAGACAGGGCCATGAGCAGTTCTTC. Protein: CASSPRQGHEQFF.

The chain carries TRBV30 and TRBJ2-1; 11 bases fit TRBD2. V gave up 4 bases and J gave up 5 bases; unmatched junction bases: 4. Germline V gene lookup returns CDR1 GTSNPN and CDR2 SVGIG (reference sequence). The CDR3 length is 14 residues. The chain's CDR3 is CAWTTSGTDNEQFF. The DNA for the CDR3 is TGTGCCTGGACGACTAGCGGGACTGACAATGAGCAGTTCTTC.

The gene calls are TRBV7-9 and TRBJ1-4; a weak D match, TRBD1 (6 bases). The CDR3 is 11 amino acids. V was cut by 4 bases and J by 11 bases, with 8 bases left in between. Germline V gene lookup returns CDR1 SEHNR and CDR2 FQNEAQ (reference sequence). CDR3 protein: CASSSGQKLFF. The CDR3 DNA reads as TGTGCCAGCAGCTCCGGACAGAAACTGTTTTTT.

The chain carries TRBV7-2 and TRBJ2-6, with 8 bases matching TRBD1. Germline lookup yields CDR1 SGHTA and CDR2 FQGNSA. The CDR3 is 20 amino acids. V dropped 0 bases and J dropped 1; count of bases not matched to a gene: 11. As DNA, the CDR3 is TGTGCCAGCAGCTTAGCCCCCCGACAGGGGCGAAATTCTGGGGCCAACGTCCTGACTTTC. Its translation: CASSLAPRQGRNSGANVLTF.

The chain employs TRBV6-1 and TRBJ2-7, with D possibly TRBD1 on 5 matching bases. CDR1 is MNHNS, CDR2 SASEGT, per germline. The V end was cut by 6 bases, the J end by 2 bases, with 14 bases between. The CDR3 is made up of 14 amino acids. Here the CDR3 reads CASRGPFDPYEQYF. CDR3 DNA: TGTGCCAGCAGGGGGCCCTTTGACCCCTACGAGCAGTACTTC.

The chain combines TRBV18 with TRBJ2-7; 8 bases are a match to TRBD1. The J segment lost 6 bases and the V segment lost 3 bases, leaving 1 base of the junction unmatched. This CDR3 has 12 amino acids. Germline V CDR1 and CDR2: KGHSH, LQKENI. The CDR3 region has the DNA TGTGCCAGCTCACCTACAGGGGGCGAGCAGTACTTC. This gives the protein CASSPTGGEQYF.

CDR3 sequence reads: CASRVMNQPQHF. The CDR3 nucleotides read TGTGCCAGCAGAGTGATGAATCAGCCCCAGCATTTT. The rearrangement links TRBV28 to TRBJ1-5; D unclear. Trimming took 6 bases from V and 4 from J, leaving 7 bases between them. Germline CDR1 reads MDHEN; CDR2 reads SYDVKM. The CDR3 contains 12 residues.

The chain recombines TRBV4-2 with TRBJ1-2; 8 bases agree with TRBD1. Germline CDR1 reads LGHNA; CDR2 reads YNFKEQ. This CDR3 is 15 amino acids long. V lost 1 base and J lost 2; bases outside the gene matches: 3. The CDR3 loop is CASSQVYRGNYGYTF. Written as DNA, the CDR3 is TGTGCCAGCAGCCAAGTTTACAGGGGGAACTATGGCTACACCTTC.

The rearrangement joins TRBV28 to TRBJ2-5; D may match TRBD1 or TRBD2 (5 bases each). The CDR3 runs 15 residues. V was cut by 6 bases and J by 5 bases, with 19 bases left in between. Germline V gives CDR1 MDHEN, CDR2 SYDVKM. CDR3 in DNA: TGTGCCAGCAGCACTAGGACTGGGGGTTTGGAGACCCAGTACTTC. Residues: CASSTRTGGLETQYF.

This rearrangement joins TRBV14 to TRBJ2-2, with 7 bases aligning to TRBD1. Germline V CDR1 and CDR2: SGHDN, FVKESK. The CDR3 runs to 17 residues. The J segment lost 2 bases and the V segment lost 0 bases, leaving 6 bases of the junction unmatched. CDR3 loop: CASSQDPTGYNTGELFF. For the CDR3, the DNA is TGTGCCAGCAGCCAAGACCCGACAGGGTACAACACCGGGGAGCTGTTTTTT. Together with reference TRBV14 and TRBJ2-2, the CDR3 gives the full variable domain: EAGVTQFPSHSVIEKGQTVTLRCDPISGHDNLYWYRRVMGKEIKFLLHFVKESKQDESGMPNNRFLAERTGGTYSTLKVQPAELEDSGVYFCASSQDPTGYNTGELFFGEGSRLTVL.

CDR3 loop: CASSFSARATFATNEKLFF. CDR3 bases: TGTGCCAGCAGCTTTTCCGCGAGGGCAACATTTGCAACTAATGAAAAACTGTTTTTT. V gene TRBV5-8 combines with J gene TRBJ1-4; D not certain. Germline V gives CDR1 SGHTS, CDR2 YDEGEE. Between the trimmed V and J ends, which lost 2 bases and 0 bases, there was a span of 20 bases. This CDR3 spans 19 amino acids.

This sequence joins TRBV9 and TRBJ1-1; D gene uncertain. There are 15 residues in the CDR3. V was pared by 0 bases and J by 1 base, with 10 bases between. CDR1 and CDR2 from the germline V gene are SGDLS and YYNGEE. For the CDR3, the DNA is TGTGCCAGCAGCGTAGGTAAAGATACGAACACTGAAGCTTTCTTT. Translated: CASSVGKDTNTEAFF.

The J gene is TRBJ1-2, the V gene TRBV5-1; 11 nucleotides match TRBD1. V lost 5 bases and J lost 7; bases outside the gene matches: 7. The CDR3 is made up of 14 amino acids. Per germline, CDR1 SGHRS and CDR2 YFSETQ. The CDR3 reads CASRPAGTGGGYTF. CDR3 nucleotides: TGCGCCAGCAGGCCAGCCGGGACAGGGGGTGGCTACACCTTC.

The chain recombines TRBV6-1 with TRBJ2-7; 7 nucleotides line up with TRBD1. Germline trimming cut 7 bases from V and 0 bases from J; bases unmatched to any gene: 6. This CDR3 spans 14 amino acids. The germline V gene has CDR1 MNHNS and CDR2 SASEGT. CDR3 sequence (DNA): TGTGCCAGCAAATTCCAGGGGGACTCCTACGAGCAGTACTTC. Translated, it gives CASKFQGDSYEQYF.